The 11 T cell receptor beta chains below come from one sample, sequenced in a study of radiation and T cells in renal cell carcinoma. Libraries were prepared by immunoSEQ multiplex PCR; TCRdb keeps only in-frame clonotypes and omits some of them. The sample yields just over 95,000 clones, approximately 82% seen once. Time point of the sample: blood 4 weeks post-SBRT, at nephrectomy. Noted treatment: 15 Gy SBRT to primary tumor, nephrectomy 4 weeks later. The source was blood, collected from a patient whose treatment included radiotherapy and nephrectomy. The receptors were sampled from a man aged 55 to 69 with renal cell carcinoma.

The V gene is TRBV5-6, the J gene TRBJ1-2; tentative D call: TRBD1 (5 bases). Germline CDR1 reads SGHDT; CDR2 reads YYEEEE. Between the trimmed V and J ends, which lost 2 bases and 8 bases, there was a span of 19 bases. This CDR3 comprises 15 residues. The CDR3 here is CASSFYPGQGKGYTF. The CDR3 bases are TGTGCCAGCAGCTTCTATCCCGGGCAGGGTAAAGGCTACACCTTC.

This rearrangement joins TRBV5-8 to TRBJ2-1, with D perhaps being TRBD1 or TRBD2 (5 bases each). V shed 4 bases and J shed 2 bases, with 13 bases lying between them. The CDR3 runs 15 residues. Germline V gene lookup returns CDR1 SGHTS and CDR2 YDEGEE. DNA for the CDR3: TGTGCCAGCAGCCCCGGGACCACAACCTACAATGAGCAGTTCTTC. It is translated as CASSPGTTTYNEQFF.

J is TRBJ2-5 and V is TRBV11-2; D is possibly TRBD1 (6 bases). This CDR3 is built from 15 residues. Germline assignment: CDR1 SGHAT and CDR2 FQNNGV. V was shortened by 1 base and J by 2 bases, with 11 bases between the two germline ends. CDR3 in DNA: TGTGCCAGCAGCTTAGGGTTAAGGGGGCAAGAGACCCAGTACTTC. Protein: CASSLGLRGQETQYF.

The sample holds one count of this clone. The chain links TRBV29-1 to TRBJ2-5; TRBD2 aligns across 9 bases. Unmatched junction bases numbered 5, after V lost 7 bases and J lost 5 bases. The CDR3 is made up of 12 amino acids. CDR1 and CDR2 from the germline V gene are SQVTM and ANQGSEA. The DNA for the CDR3 is TGCAGCGCCGGTAGCGGGAGTGAGACCCAGTACTTC. It is translated as CSAGSGSETQYF. Based on the CDR3 plus reference TRBV29-1 and TRBJ2-5, the full variable domain is SAVISQKPSRDICQRGTSLTIQCQVDSQVTMMFWYRQQPGQSLTLIATANQGSEATYESGFVIDKFPISRPNLTFSTLTVSNMSPEDSSIYLCSAGSGSETQYFGPGTRLLVL.

The genes are TRBV7-2 and TRBJ2-5, with D tentatively TRBD1 (6 bases). There are 16 residues in the CDR3. Germline-derived CDR1 and CDR2 are SGHTA and FQGNSA. The V and J ends lost 4 bases and 2 bases respectively, with 17 bases between them. The CDR3 sequence: CASSSPPSGQQETQYF. Written as DNA, the CDR3 is TGTGCCAGCAGCTCCCCCCCATCCGGACAGCAAGAGACCCAGTACTTC.

The CDR3 nucleotides are TGTGCTAGTGGTTTCGGCGGGACGTACTACAATGAGCAGTTCTTC. It translates to CASGFGGTYYNEQFF. V and J are TRBV12-5 and TRBJ2-1, with D possibly being TRBD2 (6 bases). Trimming stripped 3 bases from V and 3 bases from J, with 12 bases between. The CDR3 has 15 amino acids. Per germline, CDR1 LGHNT and CDR2 FRNRAP.

This chain links TRBV4-3 with TRBJ2-7; 11 positions agree with TRBD2. CDR1 is LGHNA, CDR2 YSLEER, per germline. There are 16 residues in the CDR3. V shed 0 bases and J 4 bases; nucleotides not matched to a gene: 5. CDR3 region: CASSQDSLAGGYEQYF. The CDR3, as DNA: TGCGCCAGCAGCCAAGACTCCCTAGCGGGAGGTTACGAGCAGTACTTC.

The genes are TRBV28 and TRBJ2-2; D remains ambiguous. The CDR3 is made up of 17 amino acids. Germline V CDR1 and CDR2: MDHEN, SYDVKM. Trimming took 3 bases from V and 1 from J, leaving 15 bases between them. DNA for the CDR3: TGTGCCAGCAGTTTCCCTGGACGCCGGAGGAACACCGGGGAGCTGTTTTTT. It translates to CASSFPGRRRNTGELFF. Combining the CDR3 with reference TRBV28 and TRBJ2-2 gives the whole variable domain DVKVTQSSRYLVKRTGEKVFLECVQDMDHENMFWYRQDPGLGLRLIYFSYDVKMKEKGDIPEGYSVSREKKERFSLILESASTNQTSMYLCASSFPGRRRNTGELFFGEGSRLTVL.

This chain connects TRBV29-1 to TRBJ1-2; D might be TRBD1 (5 bases). The V end was cut by 0 bases, the J end by 5 bases, with 19 bases between. CDR3 length equals 16 residues. The germline V gene has CDR1 SQVTM and CDR2 ANQGSEA. The CDR3 region is CSVEDLDTTSLYGYTF. As DNA, the CDR3 is TGCAGCGTTGAAGATCTGGACACCACCTCACTTTATGGCTACACCTTC.

This clone was observed a few times. The genes are TRBV11-2 and TRBJ1-4, with D hard to call. CDR3 length equals 13 residues. The germline gives CDR1 SGHAT, CDR2 FQNNGV. Trimming cost V 3 bases and J 8 bases, with 10 bases left between them. The CDR3 loop reads CASSLGMEEKLFF. In DNA form, the CDR3 reads TGTGCCAGCAGCTTGGGGATGGAGGAAAAACTGTTTTTT.

J is TRBJ2-7 and V is TRBV7-2, with D possibly being TRBD2 (5 bases). Trimming removed 5 bases from V and 2 bases from J, with 13 bases in between. CDR1 SGHTA and CDR2 FQGNSA come from the germline V gene. The CDR3 spans 14 residues. CDR3: CASSPRAGAYEQYF. The CDR3 bases are TGTGCCAGCAGCCCCCGGGCGGGTGCCTACGAGCAGTACTTC.